The sequence of this T cell receptor (beta chain) was determined in a study of cytotoxic CD8 clonotypes in ibrutinib-treated CLL. Study as a whole: With a range of 6 to 36, the median treatment time before response samples were taken was about twelve months.

The CDR3 loop spans 17 amino acids. Trimming removed 7 bases from V and 0 bases from J; junction bases left unmatched: 13. Germline CDR1 is SQVTM and CDR2 is ANQGSEA. The authors obtained around 2 micrograms of genomic DNA from cryopreserved PBMCs for TCR beta libraries. Some clones are missing from TCRdb's copy, which holds only in-frame ones; the method was immunoSEQ multiplex PCR. The repertoire has 60,000 to 70,000 clones, 57% of them found once; the top ten carry approximately 15%. V is TRBV29-1 and J is TRBJ2-1, with 9 bases fitting TRBD1. This TCR derives from a human donor with chronic lymphocytic leukemia. The specimen was PBMCs, collected after 12 months of ibrutinib treatment. CDR3 amino acids: CSAWDRVSLSSYNEQFF. CDR3 DNA sequence: TGCAGCGCATGGGACAGGGTTTCGTTAAGCTCCTACAATGAGCAGTTCTTC.